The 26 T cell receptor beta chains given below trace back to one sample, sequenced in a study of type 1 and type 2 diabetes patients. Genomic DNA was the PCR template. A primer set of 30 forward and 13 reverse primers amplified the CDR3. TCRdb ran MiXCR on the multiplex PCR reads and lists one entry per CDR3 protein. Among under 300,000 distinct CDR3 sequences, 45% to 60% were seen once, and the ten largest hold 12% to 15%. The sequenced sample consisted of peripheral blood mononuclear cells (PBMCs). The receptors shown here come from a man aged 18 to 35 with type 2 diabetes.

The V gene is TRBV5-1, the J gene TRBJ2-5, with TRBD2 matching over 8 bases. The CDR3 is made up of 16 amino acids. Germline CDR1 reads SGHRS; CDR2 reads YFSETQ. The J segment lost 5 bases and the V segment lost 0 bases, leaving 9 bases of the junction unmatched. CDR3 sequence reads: CASSLGTTGGQETQYF. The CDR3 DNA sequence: TGCGCCAGCAGCTTGGGAACTACGGGAGGGCAGGAGACCCAGTACTTC.

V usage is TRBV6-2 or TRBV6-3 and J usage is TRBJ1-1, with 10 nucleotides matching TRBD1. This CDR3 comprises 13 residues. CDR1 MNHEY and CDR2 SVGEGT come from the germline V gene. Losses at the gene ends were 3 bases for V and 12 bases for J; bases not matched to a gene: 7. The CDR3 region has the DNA TGTGCCAGCAGTTATGGTTGGGACAGGGGAACTTTCTTT. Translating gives CASSYGWDRGTFF.

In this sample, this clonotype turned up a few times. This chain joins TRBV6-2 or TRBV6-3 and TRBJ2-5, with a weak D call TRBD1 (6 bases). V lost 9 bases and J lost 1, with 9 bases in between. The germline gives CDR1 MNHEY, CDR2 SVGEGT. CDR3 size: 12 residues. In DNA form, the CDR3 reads TGTGCCAGTCGGACAGTCCAAGAGACCCAGTACTTC. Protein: CASRTVQETQYF.

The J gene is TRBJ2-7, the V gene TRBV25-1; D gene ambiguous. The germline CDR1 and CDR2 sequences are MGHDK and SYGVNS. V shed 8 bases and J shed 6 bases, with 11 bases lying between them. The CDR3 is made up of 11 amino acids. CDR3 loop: CASSPRFEQYF. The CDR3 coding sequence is TGTGCCAGCTCCCCCAGGTTCGAGCAGTACTTC.

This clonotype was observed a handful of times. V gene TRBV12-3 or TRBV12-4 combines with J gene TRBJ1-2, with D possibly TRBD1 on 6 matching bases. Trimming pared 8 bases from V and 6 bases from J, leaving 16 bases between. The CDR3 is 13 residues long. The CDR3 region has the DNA TGTGCCAGCTATTTCACAGGGAGCGATGGCTACACCTTC. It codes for CASYFTGSDGYTF.

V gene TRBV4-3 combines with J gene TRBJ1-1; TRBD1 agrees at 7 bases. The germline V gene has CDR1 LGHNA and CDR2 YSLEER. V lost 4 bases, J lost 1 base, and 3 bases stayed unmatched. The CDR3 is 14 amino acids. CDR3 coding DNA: TGCGCCAGCAGCCCGGGACAGTGGAACACTGAAGCTTTCTTT. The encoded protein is CASSPGQWNTEAFF.

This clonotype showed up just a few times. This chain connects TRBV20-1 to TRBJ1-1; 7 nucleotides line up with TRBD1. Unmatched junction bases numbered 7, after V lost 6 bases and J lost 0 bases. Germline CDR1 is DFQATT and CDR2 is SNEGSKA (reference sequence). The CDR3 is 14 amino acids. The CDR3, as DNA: TGCAGTGCAGATAGGACAGGCATGAACACTGAAGCTTTCTTT. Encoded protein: CSADRTGMNTEAFF.

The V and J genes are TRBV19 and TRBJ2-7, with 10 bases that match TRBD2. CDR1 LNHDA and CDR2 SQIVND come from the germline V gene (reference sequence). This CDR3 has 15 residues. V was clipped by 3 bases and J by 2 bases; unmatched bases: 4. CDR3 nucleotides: TGTGCCAGTAGTATTTTCCTAGCGGGAGCCTACGAGCAGTACTTC. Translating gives CASSIFLAGAYEQYF.

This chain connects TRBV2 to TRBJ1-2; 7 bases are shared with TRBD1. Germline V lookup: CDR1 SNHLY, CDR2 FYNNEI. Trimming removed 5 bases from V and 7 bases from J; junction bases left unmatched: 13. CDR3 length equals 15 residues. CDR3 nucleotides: TGTGCCAGCAGTTTCAGGACAGGCCCGGGTATTGGCTACACCTTC. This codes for CASSFRTGPGIGYTF.

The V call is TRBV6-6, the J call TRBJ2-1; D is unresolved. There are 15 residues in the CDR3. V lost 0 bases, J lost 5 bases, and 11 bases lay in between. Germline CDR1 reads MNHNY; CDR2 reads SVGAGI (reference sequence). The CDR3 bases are TGTGCCAGCAGTTACTCCCCCCAGGACCACAATGAGCAGTTCTTC. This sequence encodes CASSYSPQDHNEQFF.

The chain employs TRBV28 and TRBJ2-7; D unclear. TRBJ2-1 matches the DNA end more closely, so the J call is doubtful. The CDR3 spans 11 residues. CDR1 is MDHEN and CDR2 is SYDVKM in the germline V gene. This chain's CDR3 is CASSFVQEQFF. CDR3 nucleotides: TGTGCCAGCAGTTTCGTACAGGAGCAGTTCTTC.

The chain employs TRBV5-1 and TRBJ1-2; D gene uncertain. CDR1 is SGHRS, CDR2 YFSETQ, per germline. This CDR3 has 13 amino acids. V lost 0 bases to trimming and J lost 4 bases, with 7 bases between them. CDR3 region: CASSLDMSYGYTF. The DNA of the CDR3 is TGCGCCAGCAGCTTGGACATGAGCTATGGCTACACCTTC.

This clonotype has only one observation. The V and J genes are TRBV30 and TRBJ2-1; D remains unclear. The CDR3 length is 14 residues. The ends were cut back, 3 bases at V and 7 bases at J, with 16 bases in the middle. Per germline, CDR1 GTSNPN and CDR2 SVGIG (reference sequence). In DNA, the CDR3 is TGTGCCTGGAGGAAGGGTTGGGTGGTTAATGAGCAGTTCTTC. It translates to CAWRKGWVVNEQFF.

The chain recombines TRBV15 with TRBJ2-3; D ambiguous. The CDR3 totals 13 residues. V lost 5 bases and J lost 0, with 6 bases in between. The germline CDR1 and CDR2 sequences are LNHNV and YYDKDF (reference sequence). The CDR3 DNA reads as TGTGCCACCAGCCCCGGCAGCACAGATACGCAGTATTTT. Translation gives CATSPGSTDTQYF. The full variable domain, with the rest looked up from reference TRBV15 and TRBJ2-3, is DAMVIQNPRYQVTQFGKPVTLSCSQTLNHNVMYWYQQKSSQAPKLLFHYYDKDFNNEADTPDNFQSRRPNTSFCFLDIRSPGLGDTAMYLCATSPGSTDTQYFGPGTRLTVL.

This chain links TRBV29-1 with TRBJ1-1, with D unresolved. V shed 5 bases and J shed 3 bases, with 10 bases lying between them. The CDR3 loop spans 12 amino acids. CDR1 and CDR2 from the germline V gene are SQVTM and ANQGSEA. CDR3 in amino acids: CSVRVLDTEAFF. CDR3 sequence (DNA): TGCAGCGTTCGGGTCTTAGACACTGAAGCTTTCTTT.

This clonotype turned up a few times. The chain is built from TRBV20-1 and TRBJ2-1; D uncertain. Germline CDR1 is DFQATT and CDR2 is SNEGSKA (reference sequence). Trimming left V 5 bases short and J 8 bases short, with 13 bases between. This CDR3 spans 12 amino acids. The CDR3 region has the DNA TGCAGTGCTCCTCTTCGTGGGCATGAGCAGTTCTTC. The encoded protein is CSAPLRGHEQFF.

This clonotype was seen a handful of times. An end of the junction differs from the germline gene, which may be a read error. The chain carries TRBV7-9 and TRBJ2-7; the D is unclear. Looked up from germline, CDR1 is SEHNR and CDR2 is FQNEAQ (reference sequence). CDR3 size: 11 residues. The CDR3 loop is CASSRYTEQYF. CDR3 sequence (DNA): TGCGCCAGCAGCCGATACACCGAGCAGTACTTC.

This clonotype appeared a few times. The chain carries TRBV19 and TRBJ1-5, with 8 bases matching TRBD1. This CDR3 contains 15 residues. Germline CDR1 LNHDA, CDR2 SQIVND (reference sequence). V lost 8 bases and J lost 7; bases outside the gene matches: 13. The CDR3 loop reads CASLPLAGGSQPQHF. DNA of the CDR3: TGTGCCAGTTTACCCTTGGCAGGGGGCAGCCAGCCCCAGCATTTT.

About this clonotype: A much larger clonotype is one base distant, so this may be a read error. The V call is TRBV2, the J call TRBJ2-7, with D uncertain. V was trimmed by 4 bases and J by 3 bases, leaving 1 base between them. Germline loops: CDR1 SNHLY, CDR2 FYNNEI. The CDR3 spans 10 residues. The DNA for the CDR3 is TGTGCCAGCAGTGTCTACGAGCAGTACTTC. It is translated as CASSVYEQYF.

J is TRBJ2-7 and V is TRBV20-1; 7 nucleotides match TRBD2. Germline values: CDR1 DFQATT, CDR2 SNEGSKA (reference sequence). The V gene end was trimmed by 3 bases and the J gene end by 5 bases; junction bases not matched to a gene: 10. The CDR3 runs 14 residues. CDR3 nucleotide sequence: TGCAGTGCTAGTCGGACCGGGCGGGAGAACGAGCAGTACTTC. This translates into CSASRTGRENEQYF.

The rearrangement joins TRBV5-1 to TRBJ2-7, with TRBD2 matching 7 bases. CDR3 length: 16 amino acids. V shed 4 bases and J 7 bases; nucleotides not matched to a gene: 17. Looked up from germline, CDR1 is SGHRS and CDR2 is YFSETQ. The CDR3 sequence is CASSGGGLGLAWEQYF. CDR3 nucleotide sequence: TGCGCCAGCAGCGGGGGGGGACTGGGACTGGCCTGGGAGCAGTACTTC.

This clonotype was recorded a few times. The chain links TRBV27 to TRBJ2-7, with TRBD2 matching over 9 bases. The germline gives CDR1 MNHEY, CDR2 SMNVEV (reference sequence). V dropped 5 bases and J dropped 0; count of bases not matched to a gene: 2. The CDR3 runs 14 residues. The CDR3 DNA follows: TGTGCCAGCAGTAGCGGGAGGCTCTCCTACGAGCAGTACTTC. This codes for CASSSGRLSYEQYF.

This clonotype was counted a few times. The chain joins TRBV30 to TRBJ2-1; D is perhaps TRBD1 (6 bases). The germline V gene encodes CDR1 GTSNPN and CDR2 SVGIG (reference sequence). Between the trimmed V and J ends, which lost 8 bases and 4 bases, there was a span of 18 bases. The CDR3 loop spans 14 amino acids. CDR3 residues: CAGHRDNSYNEQFF. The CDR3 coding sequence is TGTGCCGGCCACCGGGACAACTCTTACAATGAGCAGTTCTTC.

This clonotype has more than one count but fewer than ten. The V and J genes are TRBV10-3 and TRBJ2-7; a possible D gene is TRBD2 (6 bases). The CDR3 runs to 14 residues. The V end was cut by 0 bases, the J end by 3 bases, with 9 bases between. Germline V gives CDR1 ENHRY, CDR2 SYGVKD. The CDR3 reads CAISESGLFYEQYF. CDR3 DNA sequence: TGTGCCATCAGTGAGTCGGGACTTTTCTACGAGCAGTACTTC.

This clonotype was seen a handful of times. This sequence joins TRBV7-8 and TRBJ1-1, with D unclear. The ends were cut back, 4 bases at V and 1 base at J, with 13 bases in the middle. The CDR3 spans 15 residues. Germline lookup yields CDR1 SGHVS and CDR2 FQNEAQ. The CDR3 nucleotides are TGTGCCAGCAGCTCACTGTCGGAGGCGAACACTGAAGCTTTCTTT. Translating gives CASSSLSEANTEAFF. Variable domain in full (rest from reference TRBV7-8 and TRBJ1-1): GAGVSQSPRYKVAKRGQDVALRCDPISGHVSLFWYQQALGQGPEFLTYFQNEAQLDKSGLPSDRFFAERPEGSVSTLKIQRTQQEDSAVYLCASSSLSEANTEAFFGQGTRLTVV.

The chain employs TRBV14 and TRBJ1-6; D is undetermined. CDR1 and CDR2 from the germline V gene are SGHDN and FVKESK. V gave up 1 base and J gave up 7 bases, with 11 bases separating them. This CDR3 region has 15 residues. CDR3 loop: CASSQGGVGNSPLHF. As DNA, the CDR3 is TGTGCCAGCAGCCAAGGCGGGGTAGGGAATTCACCCCTCCACTTT.